This TCR beta chain was recovered during a study of shared clonotypes between healthy human individuals. Concerning this clone: Its antigen remains unknown.

Germline CDR1 is ENHRY and CDR2 is SYGVKD. The CDR3 is 13 amino acids. The V end was cut by 10 bases, the J end by 2 bases, with 14 bases between. The data were produced by immunoSEQ multiplex PCR, yet TCRdb's version contains in-frame clones alone and is incomplete. The data contain millions of clones, approximately 95% of them singletons. Study-level findings and limits: Non-shared clonotypes had lower generation probabilities than clonotypes shared by all four sorted-subset donors.

The chain is built from TRBV10-3 and TRBJ2-5, with D possibly TRBD1 on 5 matching bases. The sequence was collected from a man in his late teens or twenties in good health. Sequencing input: naive CD4+ T cells sorted from blood. As to subset: CD45RA+ positively selected. CDR3: CATTPDRQETQYF. CDR3 DNA: TGTGCCACCACCCCTGACAGACAAGAGACCCAGTACTTC.